Each of the 30 T cell receptor beta chains below was sequenced from the same sample in a study of identical twins. A single record per CDR3 protein comes from TCRdb applying MiXCR to the 5' RACE reads. This sample carries about 900,000 distinct CDR3 sequences, about 12% of them seen once, and the ten largest clones take roughly 1.6%. This sample was shared with a second study, whose subject was yellow fever vaccine responses in identical twins.

Material for sequencing was PBMCs. The receptors shown here come from a woman aged 18-30 years in good health.

This clonotype was seen only a few times. The V call is TRBV15, the J call TRBJ1-2; TRBD1 might be the D (6 bases). V lost 0 bases to trimming and J lost 4 bases, with 15 bases between them. CDR1 is LNHNV and CDR2 is YYDKDF in the germline V gene (reference sequence). This CDR3 comprises 16 residues. As DNA, the CDR3 is TGTGCCACCAGCAGAGAAGGACAGCCACAATTCTATGGCTACACCTTC. This gives the protein CATSREGQPQFYGYTF. Variable domain in full (rest from reference TRBV15 and TRBJ1-2): DAMVIQNPRYQVTQFGKPVTLSCSQTLNHNVMYWYQQKSSQAPKLLFHYYDKDFNNEADTPDNFQSRRPNTSFCFLDIRSPGLGDTAMYLCATSREGQPQFYGYTFGSGTRLTVV.

The V and J genes are TRBV5-1 and TRBJ2-1; no firm D call. The CDR3 consists of 15 residues. V lost 1 base and J 0 bases, leaving 8 bases between the germline ends. Germline V gives CDR1 SGHRS, CDR2 YFSETQ. In DNA form, the CDR3 reads TGCGCCAGCAGCTTGTTGCTGCACTCCTACAATGAGCAGTTCTTC. Translated: CASSLLLHSYNEQFF.

This chain joins TRBV20-1 and TRBJ1-6; 8 bases align to TRBD1. The CDR3 sequence is 14 residues long. Germline values: CDR1 DFQATT, CDR2 SNEGSKA (reference sequence). V lost 4 bases and J lost 7; bases outside the gene matches: 6. Here the CDR3 reads CSAMTGVENSPLHF. DNA for the CDR3: TGCAGTGCTATGACAGGGGTTGAGAATTCACCCCTCCACTTT.

This clonotype was seen at least ten times. This rearrangement joins TRBV5-1 to TRBJ1-5; 11 nucleotides line up with TRBD1. This CDR3 has 15 amino acids. Losses at the gene ends were 3 bases for V and 7 bases for J; bases not matched to a gene: 6. Germline CDR1 reads SGHRS; CDR2 reads YFSETQ. The CDR3 DNA reads TGCGCCAGCAGCTGGGGGACAGGGGGGTTGCAGCCCCAGCATTTT. This translates into CASSWGTGGLQPQHF.

The gene calls are TRBV4-2 and TRBJ1-3, with no clear D. Trimming cost V 0 bases and J 4 bases, with 10 bases left between them. This CDR3 contains 15 residues. Per the germline V gene, CDR1 is LGHNA and CDR2 is YNFKEQ. CDR3 residues: CASSQDATAGNTIYF. CDR3 coding DNA: TGTGCCAGCAGCCAAGACGCGACTGCCGGAAACACCATATATTTT.

This clonotype was seen a handful of times. The V gene is TRBV10-3, the J gene TRBJ2-1; no firm D call. Germline V lookup: CDR1 ENHRY, CDR2 SYGVKD. The V end was cut by 4 bases, the J end by 6 bases, with 13 bases between. CDR3 length equals 14 residues. This CDR3 is CAISGQYGINEQFF. The CDR3 DNA reads TGTGCCATCAGTGGGCAGTATGGGATCAATGAGCAGTTCTTC.

This clonotype has only a few counts. The gene calls are TRBV9 and TRBJ2-4, with D tentatively TRBD1 (5 bases). Germline CDR1 SGDLS, CDR2 YYNGEE. Trimming shortened V by 0 bases and J by 8 bases, and 15 bases separated the two germline ends. This CDR3 has 15 amino acids. DNA of the CDR3: TGTGCCAGCAGCGTAGATGGGGCGGCAAGGGACATTCAGTACTTC. Its translation: CASSVDGAARDIQYF.

The chain's CDR3 is CAISESPGLAGSTDTQYF. Written as DNA, the CDR3 is TGTGCCATCAGTGAGTCTCCCGGACTAGCGGGAAGCACAGATACGCAGTATTTT. The chain carries TRBV10-3 and TRBJ2-3, with 12 bases lining up with TRBD2. The CDR3 loop spans 18 amino acids. V shed 0 bases, J shed 0 bases, and the junction held 4 bases outside the gene matches. The V gene's germline CDR1 is ENHRY and CDR2 SYGVKD.

The V and J genes are TRBV24-1 and TRBJ1-2, with D possibly matching TRBD1 (5 bases). The CDR3 is 16 residues long. V was trimmed by 0 bases and J by 8 bases, leaving 18 bases between them. The V gene's germline CDR1 is KGHDR and CDR2 SFDVKD. The CDR3 here is CATSDLQTANIVGYTF. The CDR3 coding sequence is TGTGCCACCAGTGATTTGCAGACAGCTAACATTGTGGGCTACACCTTC.

This clonotype was seen a handful of times. The chain couples TRBV2 to TRBJ2-1; TRBD2 agrees at 9 bases. Germline CDR1 reads SNHLY; CDR2 reads FYNNEI. Losses at the gene ends were 7 bases for V and 0 bases for J; bases not matched to a gene: 10. CDR3 length equals 17 residues. CDR3 region: CASTSSGISSSYNEQFF. CDR3 sequence (DNA): TGTGCCAGCACCTCTAGCGGGATATCCTCCTCCTACAATGAGCAGTTCTTC.

V gene TRBV12-3 or TRBV12-4 combines with J gene TRBJ2-1, with a weak D call TRBD1 (6 bases). CDR3 length equals 16 residues. With 6 bases removed from V and 8 bases from J, the gap between germline ends came to 23 bases. The CDR3 is CASSKLANRVSYEQFF. The CDR3 region has the DNA TGTGCCAGCAGCAAACTCGCAAACAGGGTATCCTATGAGCAGTTCTTC.

The V and J genes are TRBV13 and TRBJ2-3; 8 bases match TRBD1. V was pared by 5 bases and J by 0 bases, with 4 bases of the junction left unmatched. The CDR3 consists of 15 residues. Germline V gene sequence: CDR1 PRHDT, CDR2 FYEKMQ (reference sequence). CDR3 DNA sequence: TGTGCCAGCAGCGCCAGGGGGCTCAGCACAGATACGCAGTATTTT. This encodes CASSARGLSTDTQYF.

This clonotype was observed a handful of times. The V gene is TRBV6-1, the J gene TRBJ1-2; D perhaps matches TRBD1 (6 bases). Germline lookup yields CDR1 MNHNS and CDR2 SASEGT. V was shortened by 8 bases and J by 4 bases, with 17 bases between the two germline ends. The CDR3 has 14 amino acids. The CDR3 region has the DNA TGTGCCAGCTATACAACAGGGTTGGGCTATGGCTACACCTTC. It yields the protein CASYTTGLGYGYTF.

This chain connects TRBV20-1 to TRBJ2-3; 10 positions match TRBD2. Germline V lookup: CDR1 DFQATT, CDR2 SNEGSKA (reference sequence). Losses at the gene ends were 1 base for V and 2 bases for J; bases not matched to a gene: 6. The CDR3 contains 16 residues. As DNA, the CDR3 is TGCAGTGCTAGAGTTACTAGCGGGACCTACACAGATACGCAGTATTTT. This codes for CSARVTSGTYTDTQYF.

This clonotype was counted ten times or more. The chain recombines TRBV12-3 or TRBV12-4 with TRBJ2-1; a weak D match, TRBD1 (6 bases). This CDR3 comprises 15 residues. Trimming removed 2 bases from V and 9 bases from J, with 17 bases in between. The CDR3 DNA follows: TGTGCCAGCAGTTTAAGGGACACTCGGAGGACTGAGCAGTTCTTC. Amino acids: CASSLRDTRRTEQFF.

This clonotype was counted many times. The chain joins TRBV12-3 or TRBV12-4 to TRBJ2-1, with 11 positions matching TRBD2. This CDR3 spans 13 amino acids. V dropped 10 bases and J dropped 7; count of bases not matched to a gene: 6. Here the CDR3 DNA reads TGTGCCACCTTACTAGCGGGAGTGAATGAGCAGTTCTTC. It is translated as CATLLAGVNEQFF.

This clonotype showed up just a few times. The V call is TRBV7-2, the J call TRBJ1-2; D ambiguous. From germline, CDR1 is SGHTA and CDR2 FQGNSA. The V and J ends lost 5 bases and 2 bases respectively, with 12 bases between them. The CDR3 runs 14 residues. DNA for the CDR3: TGTGCCAGCAGCCGCTCGGATCTGAACTATGGCTACACCTTC. It translates to CASSRSDLNYGYTF.

CDR3 DNA: TGTGCCAGCAGCCAAGAGAGGACAGGGGTTAATGAAAAACTGTTTTTT. Encoded protein: CASSQERTGVNEKLFF. V is TRBV14 and J is TRBJ1-4; TRBD1 agrees at 9 bases. Germline V gene lookup returns CDR1 SGHDN and CDR2 FVKESK. Trimming cost V 0 bases and J 4 bases; bases outside gene matches: 3. This CDR3 has 16 residues.

This clonotype appeared many times. V gene TRBV6-5 combines with J gene TRBJ2-1; no firm D call. Germline lookup yields CDR1 MNHEY and CDR2 SVGAGI. V lost 4 bases to trimming and J lost 8 bases, with 12 bases between them. This CDR3 contains 13 residues. The CDR3 spells CASSSPQFDEQFF. CDR3 sequence (DNA): TGTGCCAGCAGTTCCCCGCAGTTCGATGAGCAGTTCTTC.

This clonotype was counted only a few times. Sequence at one end of the junction differs from germline and may be a read error. The chain joins TRBV27 to TRBJ2-7; TRBD1 matches 10 bases. The V gene's germline CDR1 is MNHEY and CDR2 SMNVEV (reference sequence). This CDR3 is 16 amino acids long. The CDR3 coding sequence is TGTGCCAGCAGATTATCCGGGACAGGGGATTTCTACGAGCAGTACTTC. Translated, it gives CASRLSGTGDFYEQYF.

This clonotype turned up a few times. The chain joins TRBV7-7 to TRBJ2-5; TRBD2 aligns across 11 bases. The junction had 9 bases not matched to a gene; V was cut back by 5 bases and J by 4 bases. The germline CDR1 and CDR2 sequences are SSHAT and FNYEAQ (reference sequence). The CDR3 length is 16 residues. The CDR3 bases are TGTGCCAGCAGCCCACTAGCGGGAGTGGGGGGAGAGACCCAGTACTTC. Translated: CASSPLAGVGGETQYF.

This clonotype was found a few times. This chain links TRBV3-1 with TRBJ1-4; no definite D call. There are 14 residues in the CDR3. Germline values: CDR1 LGHDT, CDR2 YNNKEL (reference sequence). V lost 0 bases and J 5 bases, leaving 7 bases between the germline ends. DNA for the CDR3: TGTGCCAGCAGCCAAGAGGTGTGGAATGAAAAACTGTTTTTT. This sequence encodes CASSQEVWNEKLFF.

The chain links TRBV10-3 to TRBJ2-7, with D possibly being TRBD2 (5 bases). Germline V lookup: CDR1 ENHRY, CDR2 SYGVKD. Trimming stripped 8 bases from V and 6 bases from J, with 17 bases between. CDR3 length: 13 residues. In DNA, the CDR3 is TGTGCCATCGCCCGAGGGTCAGATCTCGAGCAGTACTTC. As protein: CAIARGSDLEQYF.

A few counts support this clonotype. The J gene is TRBJ2-1, the V gene TRBV9, with D possibly matching TRBD1 (5 bases). CDR1 and CDR2 from the germline V gene are SGDLS and YYNGEE. The CDR3 has 16 residues. With 0 bases removed from V and 5 bases from J, the gap between germline ends came to 15 bases. The CDR3 is CASSVGRQNGDNEQFF. The DNA of the CDR3 is TGTGCCAGCAGCGTAGGTCGACAGAACGGAGACAATGAGCAGTTCTTC.

Worth noting for this clonotype: This CDR3 is missing its conserved last phenylalanine or tryptophan, likely due to a read error. This chain uses TRBV4-1 with TRBJ2-2, with D possibly TRBD2 on 5 matching bases. CDR1 and CDR2 from the germline V gene are MGHRA and YSYEKL. Trimming removed 0 bases at V and 5 bases at J, with 10 bases between. CDR3 length: 15 amino acids. In nucleotides, the CDR3 is TGCGCCAGCAGCCAAGATTTCTCGGGGACCGGGGAGCTGTTTCTT. As protein: CASSQDFSGTGELFL.

This clonotype was seen a handful of times. The genes are TRBV24-1 and TRBJ2-3, with 9 positions matching TRBD1. V lost 6 bases to trimming and J lost 4 bases; unmatched junction nucleotides: 7. Germline V gene data show CDR1 as KGHDR and CDR2 as SFDVKD. The CDR3 totals 15 residues. The CDR3: CATSPGQGRADTQYF. CDR3 DNA sequence: TGTGCCACCAGTCCCGGACAGGGGCGGGCAGATACGCAGTATTTT.

This chain links TRBV12-3 or TRBV12-4 with TRBJ1-4; the D gene is possibly TRBD1 (6 bases). This CDR3 spans 15 amino acids. The V gene lost 0 bases and the J gene lost 16 bases, with 21 bases spanning the gap. CDR3: CASSLAGTPNAQPFF. The CDR3 nucleotides are TGTGCCAGCAGTTTAGCCGGGACACCTAATGCCCAGCCGTTTTTT.

The chain is built from TRBV3-1 and TRBJ1-1; D not certain. The length of the CDR3 is 13 residues. V was trimmed by 1 base and J by 11 bases, leaving 14 bases between them. The germline gives CDR1 LGHDT, CDR2 YNNKEL (reference sequence). The CDR3 is CASSQGFRYSAFF. The DNA of the CDR3 is TGTGCCAGCAGCCAAGGTTTTCGTTACAGCGCTTTCTTT.

This clonotype was detected only a few times. This chain uses TRBV7-2 with TRBJ1-5; D not certain. CDR1 SGHTA and CDR2 FQGNSA come from the germline V gene. The CDR3 has 12 amino acids. The V and J ends lost 3 bases and 6 bases respectively, with 6 bases between them. CDR3 bases: TGTGCCAGCAGCTTTCGGGCTCAGCCCCAGCATTTT. Protein product: CASSFRAQPQHF. Looking up the rest from reference TRBV7-2 and TRBJ1-5 gives the full variable domain: GAGVSQSPSNKVTEKGKDVELRCDPISGHTALYWYRQSLGQGLEFLIYFQGNSAPDKSGLPSDRFSAERTGGSVSTLTIQRTQQEDSAVYLCASSFRAQPQHFGDGTRLSIL.

The rearrangement links TRBV21-1 to TRBJ1-5. TRBV21-1 is described as a pseudogene. The CDR3 extends over 11 amino acids. CDR3 nucleotides: TGTGCCAGCAGGGGCAATCAGCCCCAGCATTTT. Encoded protein: CASRGNQPQHF.